This T cell receptor beta chain was captured in a study of cytomegalovirus exposure and HLA in healthy donors. To note about this clone: Antigen unknown.

Study findings and constraints: Most subjects had HLA-A and HLA-B alleles reportedly predicted accurately by TCR beta sequences.

The V and J ends lost 2 bases and 13 bases, in that order; junction bases with no gene match: 11. The CDR3 covers 14 residues. Per the germline V gene, CDR1 is MNHNS and CDR2 is SASEGT. Primers for the PCR totalled 60 Vbeta and 13 Jbeta. Data came from immunoSEQ multiplex PCR; TCRdb stores just in-frame clones and leaves some out. This table holds about 190,000 clones, about 81% found once. Sequenced: PBMCs. The chain joins TRBV6-1 to TRBJ2-5; 9 nucleotides align to TRBD2. The receptor was derived from a woman younger than 30 in good health and CMV-seropositive. CDR3 coding DNA: TGTGCCAGCAGTGAATACAGCGGGGGGCGCCGATGGTACTTC. Translation: CASSEYSGGRRWYF.